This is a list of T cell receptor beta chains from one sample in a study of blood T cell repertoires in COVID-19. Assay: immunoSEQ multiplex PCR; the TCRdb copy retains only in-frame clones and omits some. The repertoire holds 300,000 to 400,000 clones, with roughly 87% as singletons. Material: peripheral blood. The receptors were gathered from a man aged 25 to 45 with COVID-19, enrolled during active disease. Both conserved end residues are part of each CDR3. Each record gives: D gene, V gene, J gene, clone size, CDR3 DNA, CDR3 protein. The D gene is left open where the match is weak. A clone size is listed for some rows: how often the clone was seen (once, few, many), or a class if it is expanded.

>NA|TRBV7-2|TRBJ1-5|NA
TGTGCCAGCAGCTATGGACAGAATCAGCCCCAGCATTTT
CASSYGQNQPQHF
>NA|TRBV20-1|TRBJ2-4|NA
TGCAGTGCTAGTTTTAGTCGCAAAAACATTCAGTACTTC
CSASFSRKNIQYF
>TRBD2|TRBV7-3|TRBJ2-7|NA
TGTGCCAGCAGCCCAAGAGGAGTATCGGCGGGGGGTGAGCAGTACTTC
CASSPRGVSAGGEQYF
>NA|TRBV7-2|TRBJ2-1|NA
TGTGCCAGCAGCCCGGGACAAGGGATGTACAATGAGCAGTTCTTC
CASSPGQGMYNEQFF
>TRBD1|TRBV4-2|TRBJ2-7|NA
TGTGCCAGCAGCTCCACCACGGGACAGGGCTTCTACGAGCAGTACTTC
CASSSTTGQGFYEQYF
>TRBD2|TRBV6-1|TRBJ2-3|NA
TGTGCCAGCAGTGTTGTAGCGGGGGGGCGTGTCCCAGATACGCAGTATTTT
CASSVVAGGRVPDTQYF
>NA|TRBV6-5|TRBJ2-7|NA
TGTGCCAGCAGTCTAACGGACAGCTCCTACGAGCAGTACTTC
CASSLTDSSYEQYF
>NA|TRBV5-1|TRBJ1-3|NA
TGCGCCAGCTCCCAGGGCTCTGGAAACACCATATATTTT
CASSQGSGNTIYF
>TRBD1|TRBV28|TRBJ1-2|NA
TGTGCCAGCAGTCTCCGGACAGGGGGACTGTCTTACTATGGCTACACCTTC
CASSLRTGGLSYYGYTF
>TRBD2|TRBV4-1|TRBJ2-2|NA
TGCGCCAGCAGCCATTCGGGGGGAGACACCGGGGAGCTGTTTTTT
CASSHSGGDTGELFF
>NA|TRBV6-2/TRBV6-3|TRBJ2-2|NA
TGTGCCAGCAGTTACAGGGGCCAGGGGACCGGGGAGCTGTTTTTT
CASSYRGQGTGELFF
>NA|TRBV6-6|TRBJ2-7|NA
TGTGCCAGCAGTCCTGAACCGTGGACAGACAACGAGCAGTACTTC
CASSPEPWTDNEQYF
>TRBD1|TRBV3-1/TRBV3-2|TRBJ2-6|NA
TGTGCCAGCAGCCAAGTGACAGGGAACGTCCTGACTTTC
CASSQVTGNVLTF
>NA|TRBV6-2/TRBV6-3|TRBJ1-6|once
TGTGCCAGCACCCCGGACAGACCCTCCTATAATTCACCCCTCCACTTT
CASTPDRPSYNSPLHF
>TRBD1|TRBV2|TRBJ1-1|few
TGTGCCAGCAGCCTGGGACAGTTTGCCACTGAAGCTTTCTTT
CASSLGQFATEAFF
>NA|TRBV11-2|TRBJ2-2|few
TGTGCCAGCAGCCCCGGGAGGAACACCGGGGAGCTGTTTTTT
CASSPGRNTGELFF
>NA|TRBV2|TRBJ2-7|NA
TGTGCCAGCAAAATCAGGCCCGCCTACGAGCAGTACTTC
CASKIRPAYEQYF
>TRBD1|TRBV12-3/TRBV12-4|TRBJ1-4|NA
TGTGCCAGCCTGGGACAGGGAGATGAAAAACTGTTTTTT
CASLGQGDEKLFF
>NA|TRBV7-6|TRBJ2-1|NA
TGTGCCAGCAGTAGATACAATGAGCAGTTCTTC
CASSRYNEQFF
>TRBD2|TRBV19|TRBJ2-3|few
TGTGCCAGTAGTATAGGCGGCGGGGCCGGGACTAGCGGGGGGTATGACACAGATACGCAGTATTTT
CASSIGGGAGTSGGYDTDTQYF
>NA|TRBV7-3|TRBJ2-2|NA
TGTGCCAGCAGCTTACCAGGGGTGGACACCGGGGAGCTGTTTTTT
CASSLPGVDTGELFF
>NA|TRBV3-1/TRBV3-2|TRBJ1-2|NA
TGTGCCAGCAGCCAAGACGACAGCGAATATGGCTACACCTTC
CASSQDDSEYGYTF
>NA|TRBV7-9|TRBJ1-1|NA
TGTGCCAGCAGCTTAGGTTGGAGTAGCATGAACACTGAAGCTTTCTTT
CASSLGWSSMNTEAFF
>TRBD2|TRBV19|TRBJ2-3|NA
TGTGCCAGTAGTATAGATTCTAGCGGGACTAGCACAGATACGCAGTATTTT
CASSIDSSGTSTDTQYF
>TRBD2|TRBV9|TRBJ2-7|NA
TGTGCCAGCAGCCCAAGCTCAGGGGTGAGGACTAGCGGGAGATACGAGCAGTACTTC
CASSPSSGVRTSGRYEQYF
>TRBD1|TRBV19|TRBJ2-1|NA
TGTGCCAGTAGTCGGTCGGGACAGGGACTCTCCTACAATGAGCAGTTCTTC
CASSRSGQGLSYNEQFF
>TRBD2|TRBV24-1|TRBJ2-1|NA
TGTGCCACCAGTGGTATGCCGGGACTAGCGGGAGTAGGTGAGCAGTTCTTC
CATSGMPGLAGVGEQFF
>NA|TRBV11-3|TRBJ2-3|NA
TGTGCCAGCAGCTTAGCCCAAGAGGCAGATACGCAGTATTTT
CASSLAQEADTQYF
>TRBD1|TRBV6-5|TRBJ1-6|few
TGTGCCAGCTATCCGGGACAGGGGATGCTCCACTTT
CASYPGQGMLHF
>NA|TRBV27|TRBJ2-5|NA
TGTGCCAGCAGTTTAGCAATGTTTAGGGGAGAGACCCAGTACTTC
CASSLAMFRGETQYF
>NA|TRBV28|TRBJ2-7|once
TGTGCCAGCAGTTTATATGGTCGGCAGGGTGCCGAGCAGTACTTC
CASSLYGRQGAEQYF
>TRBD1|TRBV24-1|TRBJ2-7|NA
TGTGCCACCAGTGACCCGACAGGGCTGCGGCGCGAGCAGTACTTC
CATSDPTGLRREQYF
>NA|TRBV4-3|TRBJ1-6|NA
TGCGCCAGCAGCCAAGTTAATGAGCCTTCACCCCTCCACTTT
CASSQVNEPSPLHF
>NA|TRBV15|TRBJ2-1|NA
TGTGCCACCAGCAGAGGGCAGGAATACAATGAGCAGTTCTTC
CATSRGQEYNEQFF
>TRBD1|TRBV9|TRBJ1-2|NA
TGTGCCAGCAGTCTCCTAGGGACAGCTAACTATGGCTACACCTTC
CASSLLGTANYGYTF
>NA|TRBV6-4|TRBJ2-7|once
TGTGCCAGCAGTCGGACAGCCTTTGACGAGCAGTACTTC
CASSRTAFDEQYF
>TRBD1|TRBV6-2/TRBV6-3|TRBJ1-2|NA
TGTGCCAGCAGCTTCAACCGGGACAGGGGTGGCTATGGCTACACCTTC
CASSFNRDRGGYGYTF
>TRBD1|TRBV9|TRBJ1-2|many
TGTGCCAGCAGCGCCGACAGGGAGTATAGTAAGACTAACTATGGCTACACCTTC
CASSADREYSKTNYGYTF
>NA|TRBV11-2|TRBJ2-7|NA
TGTGCCAGCAGCTTAGATGCGATATCCTACGAGCAGTACTTC
CASSLDAISYEQYF
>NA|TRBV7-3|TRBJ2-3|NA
TGTGCCAGCAGCTTTTTGGGGGCGGGAGATACGCAGTATTTT
CASSFLGAGDTQYF